These 22 T cell receptor beta chains were sequenced from one sample in a study of beta chain features in type 1 diabetes. Every isolated RNA sample was fully reverse transcribed, so sequencing captured expressed TCRB transcripts. TCRdb's copy holds only in-frame clones and misses some; the assay was immunoSEQ multiplex PCR. The table lists roughly 340,000 clones, roughly an eighth of them singletons. General study points: Patients with Type 1 diabetes showed moderately but significantly shorter TCRB CDR3s in all four CD4+ subsets.

No antigen has been identified for these receptors. Sequencing was carried out using naive CD4+ T cells from blood. These receptors were taken from a woman between 18 and 29 years old with type 1 diabetes.

The chain has TRBV19 and TRBJ1-1, with 8 bases matching TRBD1. The CDR3 covers 14 residues. V was pared by 4 bases and J by 5 bases, with 6 bases of the junction left unmatched. The V gene's germline CDR1 is LNHDA and CDR2 SQIVND (reference sequence). The CDR3 sequence is CASSRQGRRTEAFF. CDR3 in DNA: TGTGCCAGTAGTAGACAGGGGAGAAGGACTGAAGCTTTCTTT.

In its sample, this clone was seen a few times. The chain uses TRBV5-4 and TRBJ2-2, with 10 positions matching TRBD2. V was pared by 0 bases and J by 3 bases, with 2 bases of the junction left unmatched. The germline CDR1 and CDR2 sequences are SGHNT and YYREEE (reference sequence). The CDR3 extends over 16 amino acids. The CDR3 reads CASSLGLAGDTGELFF. Written as DNA, the CDR3 is TGTGCCAGCAGCTTGGGGCTAGCGGGAGACACCGGGGAGCTGTTTTTT.

This clone has only a few counts. The chain has TRBV7-8 and TRBJ1-3; a possible D gene is TRBD1 (6 bases). The CDR3 totals 13 residues. CDR1 and CDR2 from the germline V gene are SGHVS and FQNEAQ. Trimming stripped 4 bases from V and 4 bases from J, with 8 bases between. As DNA, the CDR3 is TGTGCCAGCAGCTACACAGGGGGAAACACCATATATTTT. Translating gives CASSYTGGNTIYF.

This clone has just a few counts. V is TRBV7-9 and J is TRBJ1-1, with 8 bases matching TRBD1. From germline, CDR1 is SEHNR and CDR2 FQNEAQ (reference sequence). There are 13 residues in the CDR3. Trimming cost V 5 bases and J 5 bases; bases outside gene matches: 4. The CDR3 loop is CASSPQGATEAFF. As DNA, the CDR3 is TGTGCCAGCAGCCCCCAGGGGGCTACTGAAGCTTTCTTT.

The J gene is TRBJ2-7, the V gene TRBV13; 7 nucleotides agree with TRBD1. The junction had 10 bases not matched to a gene; V was cut back by 5 bases and J by 0 bases. Germline V CDR1 and CDR2: PRHDT, FYEKMQ (reference sequence). This CDR3 is built from 16 residues. The CDR3 sequence: CASSPASGTASYEQYF. CDR3 sequence (DNA): TGTGCCAGCAGCCCGGCCTCCGGGACAGCCTCCTACGAGCAGTACTTC.

This chain links TRBV29-1 with TRBJ2-3, with D possibly being TRBD2 (5 bases). CDR3 length equals 12 residues. The V and J ends lost 7 bases and 4 bases respectively, with 12 bases between them. Per the germline V gene, CDR1 is SQVTM and CDR2 is ANQGSEA. The CDR3 loop is CSALGRSDTQYF. The CDR3 nucleotides read TGCAGCGCACTAGGTCGGTCAGATACGCAGTATTTT.

In its sample, this clone was seen a few times. V gene TRBV20-1 combines with J gene TRBJ1-1; D not resolved. CDR3 length: 11 residues. Germline CDR1 DFQATT, CDR2 SNEGSKA (reference sequence). Trimming left V 5 bases short and J 0 bases short, with 4 bases between. The CDR3 is CSAALNTEAFF. The CDR3, as DNA: TGCAGTGCTGCGCTGAACACTGAAGCTTTCTTT.

This clone was observed a few times. The rearrangement links TRBV7-2 to TRBJ2-1; 8 positions agree with TRBD2. The CDR3 covers 16 residues. Germline V CDR1 and CDR2: SGHTA, FQGNSA. With V trimmed by 4 bases and J by 6 bases, 11 bases remained unmatched. The CDR3: CASSSTGTRDSNEQFF. The CDR3 DNA follows: TGTGCCAGCAGCTCTACCGGGACTAGGGACTCCAATGAGCAGTTCTTC.

V gene TRBV13 combines with J gene TRBJ2-1; 10 bases agree with TRBD2. With 5 bases clipped from V and 7 bases from J, the junction kept 8 bases outside the gene matches. This CDR3 region has 15 residues. Looked up from germline, CDR1 is PRHDT and CDR2 is FYEKMQ (reference sequence). The CDR3 sequence is CASSNTSGALNEQFF. CDR3 DNA sequence: TGTGCCAGCAGCAATACTAGCGGGGCCCTTAATGAGCAGTTCTTC.

The chain joins TRBV6-5 to TRBJ1-2; no firm D call. Trimming pared 0 bases from V and 7 bases from J, leaving 18 bases between. Germline V gene lookup returns CDR1 MNHEY and CDR2 SVGAGI. The CDR3 length is 16 residues. CDR3 in DNA: TGTGCCAGCAGTTACTCCACCGGACCCCCCGGGAGTGGCTACACCTTC. The encoded protein is CASSYSTGPPGSGYTF.

There are a few counts of this clone. V is TRBV29-1 and J is TRBJ1-2, with D unresolved. V was cut by 5 bases and J by 4 bases, with 5 bases left in between. This CDR3 spans 10 amino acids. Germline V gene lookup returns CDR1 SQVTM and CDR2 ANQGSEA. CDR3 in DNA: TGCAGCGTTCAACTCTATGGCTACACCTTC. Encoded protein: CSVQLYGYTF.

The chain has TRBV4-3 and TRBJ1-1; unclear D gene. There are 14 residues in the CDR3. With 1 base removed from V and 1 base from J, the gap between germline ends came to 7 bases. The germline gives CDR1 LGHNA, CDR2 YSLEER. DNA for the CDR3: TGCGCCAGCAGCCAAGTTCGCGGGAACACTGAAGCTTTCTTT. This encodes CASSQVRGNTEAFF.

This clone showed up just a few times. This rearrangement joins TRBV5-1 to TRBJ1-2, with a weak D call TRBD1 (5 bases). V was clipped by 3 bases and J by 5 bases, with 17 bases between them. From germline, CDR1 is SGHRS and CDR2 YFSETQ. There are 15 residues in the CDR3. CDR3 in amino acids: CASSWGDRGSYGYTF. In nucleotides, the CDR3 is TGCGCCAGCAGCTGGGGGGACCGAGGAAGTTATGGCTACACCTTC.

This rearrangement joins TRBV5-6 to TRBJ1-2; perhaps TRBD1 as D (6 bases). V dropped 4 bases and J dropped 3 bases, with 13 bases sitting between them. The CDR3 has 14 residues. Germline CDR1 and CDR2: SGHDT and YYEEEE. CDR3 loop: CASSPTDRYYGYTF. Here the CDR3 DNA reads TGTGCCAGCAGCCCTACGGACAGATACTATGGCTACACCTTC.

This clone was seen more than once but under ten times. The chain joins TRBV2 to TRBJ2-1; TRBD2 might be the D (5 bases). This CDR3 contains 13 residues. The germline CDR1 and CDR2 sequences are SNHLY and FYNNEI. Trimming pared 0 bases from V and 10 bases from J, leaving 10 bases between. Written as DNA, the CDR3 is TGTGCCAGCAGTGAAGCCGTGACGGGGGAGCAGTTCTTC. This translates into CASSEAVTGEQFF.

V and J are TRBV7-2 and TRBJ1-1; D is unresolved. V was clipped by 6 bases and J by 1 base, with 18 bases between them. This CDR3 is 16 amino acids long. The germline gives CDR1 SGHTA, CDR2 FQGNSA. The CDR3 region has the DNA TGTGCCAGCAGGCCCTCGAGGAGCCCAGAGAACACTGAAGCTTTCTTT. This codes for CASRPSRSPENTEAFF.

As concerns this clone: Additional DNA sequences in this sample encode the identical CDR3. The chain uses TRBV6-5 and TRBJ2-7, with 9 bases that match TRBD2. The CDR3 loop spans 14 amino acids. From germline, CDR1 is MNHEY and CDR2 SVGAGI. After removal of 3 bases from V and 2 bases from J, the junction contained 2 bases not matched to a gene. As DNA, the CDR3 is TGTGCCAGCAGTTATGGCGGGGGGGCCTACGAGCAGTACTTC. This encodes CASSYGGGAYEQYF.

The chain is built from TRBV27 and TRBJ1-1, with a tentative D call TRBD1 (5 bases). Trimming took off 8 bases at V and 9 bases at J, with 13 bases between the two ends. This CDR3 has 11 residues. Germline-derived CDR1 and CDR2 are MNHEY and SMNVEV (reference sequence). The CDR3 reads CASRAGGKAFF. The CDR3 coding sequence is TGTGCCAGCCGTGCGGGGGGAAAAGCTTTCTTT.

This clone was recorded a few times. The V and J genes are TRBV29-1 and TRBJ2-7; 7 bases agree with TRBD1. The CDR3 length is 14 residues. Per germline, CDR1 SQVTM and CDR2 ANQGSEA. The J segment lost 4 bases and the V segment lost 5 bases, leaving 11 bases of the junction unmatched. The chain's CDR3 is CSVSTGVVGYEQYF. The CDR3 nucleotides read TGCAGCGTTTCCACAGGGGTCGTCGGGTACGAGCAGTACTTC.

The J gene is TRBJ2-5, the V gene TRBV27; D gene uncertain. Germline V gives CDR1 MNHEY, CDR2 SMNVEV (reference sequence). Trimming stripped 2 bases from V and 4 bases from J, with 14 bases between. The CDR3 covers 15 residues. CDR3 DNA: TGTGCCAGCAGTTTAAGTCTAGTATTGGGAGAGACCCAGTACTTC. Translation: CASSLSLVLGETQYF.

The chain has TRBV9 and TRBJ2-1; TRBD1 matches 10 bases. There are 14 residues in the CDR3. V shed 0 bases, J shed 8 bases, and the junction held 2 bases outside the gene matches. The germline gives CDR1 SGDLS, CDR2 YYNGEE. CDR3 amino acids: CASSVGQGAYEQFF. CDR3 coding DNA: TGTGCCAGCAGCGTAGGACAGGGGGCCTATGAGCAGTTCTTC.

Only a few counts were recorded for this clone. The chain links TRBV6-1 to TRBJ2-1; D is perhaps TRBD2 (6 bases). V was clipped by 5 bases and J by 0 bases, with 11 bases between them. In germline, CDR1 is MNHNS, CDR2 SASEGT. This CDR3 spans 15 amino acids. CDR3 loop: CASSRRVSSYNEQFF. CDR3 in DNA: TGTGCCAGCAGTCGGAGGGTGAGCTCCTACAATGAGCAGTTCTTC.